This TCR beta chain is drawn from a study of shared clonotypes between healthy human individuals. The CDR3 runs 13 residues. The V gene lost 4 bases and the J gene lost 10 bases, with 13 bases spanning the gap. Per germline, CDR1 MNHNY and CDR2 SVGAGI (reference sequence). A remark on this clone: As yet, its antigen is unknown.

Whole-study results and caveats: Clonotype sharing across a handful of donors was observed for 4% to 5.5% of naive CD4 clonotypes. Only blood samples were collected, and tissue repertoires likely differ.

Repertoires were generated with immunoSEQ multiplex PCR, while TCRdb's copy carries only in-frame clones and drops some. The table lists some 1.5 million clones, about 98% of them singletons, with roughly 0.45% in the top ten. The receptor was derived from a man between 25 and 39 years old in good health. The chain uses TRBV6-6 and TRBJ1-4; tentative D call: TRBD1 (5 bases). Sequenced sample: naive CD4+ T cells sorted from blood. Subset meaning: CD45RA+ positively selected. As DNA, the CDR3 is TGTGCCAGCAGTTTGAAGGGGAAGGTAAAACTGTTTTTT. This gives the protein CASSLKGKVKLFF.